One sample yielded the 19 T cell receptor beta chains listed below, sequenced in a study of T cells in Graves' hyperthyroidism and ophthalmopathy. Authors of the study amplified TCR beta CDR3 regions from RNA transcripts. The TCR CDR3 was amplified in a first-round RT-PCR using the HTBI primer set. In TCRdb, the multiplex PCR reads were re-called with MiXCR into one record per CDR3 protein. The repertoire holds around 800,000 distinct CDR3 sequences, with 35% to 45% as singletons. The specimen was blood. These receptors all come from a man between 18 and 29 years old with Graves' hyperthyroidism.

Worth noting for this clonotype: At one boundary the junction diverges from the germline segment, which might be a read error. This sequence joins TRBV11-1 and TRBJ1-2; no reliable D call. This CDR3 is 16 amino acids long. The V gene's germline CDR1 is SGHAT and CDR2 FQDESV (reference sequence). CDR3 nucleotide sequence: TGCGCCAGCGAAGTAGCGGGAATGGCAACGAGGGATGGCTACACCTTC. Residues: CASEVAGMATRDGYTF. The entire variable domain, with the rest obtained from reference TRBV11-1 and TRBJ1-2, is as follows: EAEVAQSPRYKITEKSQAVAFWCDPISGHATLYWYRQILGQGPELLVQFQDESVVDDSQLPKDRFSAERLKGVDSTLKIQPAELGDSAMYLCASEVAGMATRDGYTFGSGTRLTVV.

Note on this clonotype: A read error may produce the germline difference seen at one junction end. The chain is built from TRBV7-1 and TRBJ2-7; the D is unclear. TRBV7-1 is placed among ORFs of uncertain function. This CDR3 region has 14 residues. CDR3 residues: CASSSPALSSEQYF. CDR3 in DNA: TGTGCCAGCAGCTCGCCGGCACTGTCCTCCGAGCAGTACTTC.

Of note for this clonotype: A read error may produce the germline difference seen at one junction end. This chain connects TRBV4-2 to TRBJ2-7; D possibly corresponds to TRBD1 (5 bases). CDR1 is LGHNA and CDR2 is YNFKEQ in the germline V gene. The CDR3 loop spans 16 amino acids. Here the CDR3 reads CASSQATLTVSYGQYF. The CDR3 DNA is TGTGCCAGCAGCCAAGCTACCTTGACAGTTTCCTACGGGCAGTACTTC.

This clonotype appeared a few times. The CDR3 is CASSVGVAGTQETQYF. The CDR3 bases are TGCGCCAGCAGCGTTGGGGTAGCGGGGACACAAGAGACCCAGTACTTC. The chain uses TRBV5-1 and TRBJ2-5; 8 bases line up with TRBD2. The V gene end was trimmed by 4 bases and the J gene end by 2 bases; junction bases not matched to a gene: 10. This CDR3 is built from 16 residues. The germline CDR1 and CDR2 sequences are SGHRS and YFSETQ.

The chain employs TRBV7-9 and TRBJ1-2, with 7 bases matching TRBD1. This CDR3 is 14 amino acids long. V shed 6 bases, J shed 4 bases, and the junction held 8 bases outside the gene matches. CDR1 SEHNR and CDR2 FQNEAQ come from the germline V gene (reference sequence). Here the CDR3 reads CASSARDSGYGYTF. The DNA of the CDR3 is TGTGCCAGCAGTGCTAGGGACAGCGGCTATGGCTACACCTTC.

The genes are TRBV6-1 and TRBJ1-1; D is uncertain. The CDR3 contains 12 residues. Between the trimmed V and J ends, which lost 6 bases and 4 bases, there was a span of 9 bases. Germline CDR1 is MNHNS and CDR2 is SASEGT. The CDR3 loop is CASRGWFTEAFF. CDR3 nucleotide sequence: TGTGCCAGCAGGGGGTGGTTCACTGAAGCTTTCTTT.

There are many counts of this clonotype. The chain couples TRBV7-9 to TRBJ2-6, with 7 nucleotides matching TRBD1. Germline loops: CDR1 SEHNR, CDR2 FQNEAQ (reference sequence). The V and J ends lost 6 bases and 0 bases, in that order; junction bases with no gene match: 5. The length of the CDR3 is 16 residues. CDR3 residues: CASSRTGSSGANVLTF. The CDR3 nucleotides read TGTGCCAGCAGTAGGACAGGTAGCTCTGGGGCCAACGTCCTGACTTTC.

This clonotype was counted a few times. The V call is TRBV12-3 or TRBV12-4, the J call TRBJ2-2; 7 nucleotides match TRBD2. With 3 bases clipped from V and 7 bases from J, the junction kept 2 bases outside the gene matches. CDR3 size: 13 residues. The CDR3 nucleotides read TGTGCCAGCAGTTTCAGGGAGGGCGGGGAGCTGTTTTTT. Translating it yields CASSFREGGELFF.

This clonotype showed up many times. The chain is built from TRBV7-9 and TRBJ1-1; 12 nucleotides match TRBD1. Losses at the gene ends were 7 bases for V and 5 bases for J; bases not matched to a gene: 11. The CDR3 is 16 residues long. CDR1 and CDR2 (germline): SEHNR, FQNEAQ (reference sequence). The CDR3 spells CASTSGTGGWETEAFF. The CDR3 DNA reads TGTGCCAGCACCTCCGGGACAGGGGGCTGGGAGACTGAAGCTTTCTTT.

This sequence joins TRBV29-1 and TRBJ1-2, with D possibly being TRBD1 (6 bases). V dropped 0 bases and J dropped 4 bases, with 15 bases sitting between them. The CDR3 has 15 amino acids. Germline V gene lookup returns CDR1 SQVTM and CDR2 ANQGSEA. The CDR3 DNA follows: TGCAGCGTTGAAGATGGAAGGGGGGCTGGCTATGGCTACACCTTC. Translating it yields CSVEDGRGAGYGYTF.

The V gene is TRBV2, the J gene TRBJ2-1; 7 bases agree with TRBD2. The CDR3 consists of 15 residues. The V gene's germline CDR1 is SNHLY and CDR2 FYNNEI. The ends lost 2 bases at V and 4 bases at J; junction bases unmatched: 5. The CDR3 protein is CASSELGGTYNEQFF. CDR3 in DNA: TGTGCCAGCAGTGAACTCGGGGGGACTTACAATGAGCAGTTCTTC.

The gene calls are TRBV7-2 and TRBJ1-1; no firm D call. The CDR3 is made up of 15 amino acids. The germline gives CDR1 SGHTA, CDR2 FQGNSA. Trimming pared 5 bases from V and 3 bases from J, leaving 16 bases between. CDR3 in amino acids: CASSPPVRGYTEAFF. CDR3 in DNA: TGTGCCAGCAGCCCTCCCGTCCGGGGTTACACTGAAGCTTTCTTT.

The chain is built from TRBV19 and TRBJ2-7, with D unclear. Germline CDR1 is LNHDA and CDR2 is SQIVND (reference sequence). V lost 7 bases to trimming and J lost 4 bases, with 17 bases between them. There are 14 residues in the CDR3. In DNA form, the CDR3 reads TGTGCCAGTATTCACTATTCCCCCCTGTACGAGCAGTACTTC. Translation gives CASIHYSPLYEQYF.

The genes are TRBV7-9 and TRBJ2-5, with TRBD2 matching 13 bases. Trimming removed 1 base from V and 4 bases from J; junction bases left unmatched: 9. This CDR3 is 18 amino acids long. Germline lookup yields CDR1 SEHNR and CDR2 FQNEAQ (reference sequence). CDR3 amino acids: CASSLGLAGGVRAETQYF. The CDR3 DNA reads as TGTGCCAGCAGCTTAGGACTAGCGGGAGGTGTGAGAGCAGAGACCCAGTACTTC.

This clonotype appeared many times. The V and J genes are TRBV20-1 and TRBJ1-5; a possible D gene is TRBD1 (5 bases). Per the germline V gene, CDR1 is DFQATT and CDR2 is SNEGSKA (reference sequence). V gave up 1 base and J gave up 5 bases, with 15 bases separating them. The CDR3 contains 15 residues. Written as DNA, the CDR3 is TGCAGTGCTAGAGTTGGGGCCCCTTCAGATCAGCCCCAGCATTTT. Translating it yields CSARVGAPSDQPQHF.

This clonotype came up once. A read error may be the cause here, since a much bigger clone is one base away. This chain uses TRBV7-6 with TRBJ2-7, with 10 positions matching TRBD1. CDR3 size: 13 residues. After removal of 5 bases from V and 5 bases from J, the junction contained 3 bases not matched to a gene. Germline V CDR1 and CDR2: SGHVS, FNYEAQ. The CDR3 bases are TGTGCCAGCAGCACCGGGACAGGGGACGAGCAGTACTTC. Protein product: CASSTGTGDEQYF.

This chain links TRBV14 with TRBJ2-7, with a tentative D call TRBD2 (5 bases). Germline values: CDR1 SGHDN, CDR2 FVKESK. V gave up 5 bases and J gave up 0 bases, with 11 bases separating them. This CDR3 is 14 amino acids long. The CDR3 loop reads CASSRLGVSYEQYF. The CDR3 DNA follows: TGTGCCAGCAGCAGACTCGGGGTCTCCTACGAGCAGTACTTC.

This rearrangement joins TRBV15 to TRBJ2-1, with D possibly TRBD1 on 5 matching bases. This CDR3 spans 16 amino acids. CDR1 and CDR2 (germline): LNHNV, YYDKDF (reference sequence). V was shortened by 0 bases and J by 6 bases, with 15 bases between the two germline ends. For the CDR3, the DNA is TGTGCCACCAGCAGAGAGGGGCAGGTGTATGGCAATGAGCAGTTCTTC. Its translation: CATSREGQVYGNEQFF.

The rearrangement links TRBV12-3 or TRBV12-4 to TRBJ1-1; D may be TRBD1 (6 bases). V was cut by 6 bases and J by 6 bases, with 11 bases left in between. The CDR3 totals 12 residues. The CDR3 DNA reads as TGTGCCAGCAGGGGGACACTATCTGAAGCTTTCTTT. Its protein is CASRGTLSEAFF.